Listed here are 21 T cell receptor beta chains from one sample, sequenced in a study of blood T cell repertoires in COVID-19. Sequenced by immunoSEQ multiplex PCR; TCRdb stores in-frame clones only, minus some. The profile shows some 250,000 clones, roughly 84% of them singletons. Sequencing was carried out using peripheral blood. These receptors all stem from a woman younger than 35 with acute or convalescent COVID-19.

The chain uses TRBV4-2 and TRBJ2-1; 9 nucleotides line up with TRBD2. The ends lost 0 bases at V and 6 bases at J; junction bases unmatched: 6. The CDR3 covers 16 residues. Germline V CDR1 and CDR2: LGHNA, YNFKEQ. CDR3 protein: CASSQDSGRASNEQFF. CDR3 nucleotides: TGTGCCAGCAGCCAAGATAGCGGGAGAGCAAGCAATGAGCAGTTCTTC.

CDR3 nucleotide sequence: TGTGCCAGCAGCTTGACAGGGGGCGTGAAGTACTTC. It yields the protein CASSLTGGVKYF. The chain uses TRBV7-6 and TRBJ2-7; 10 bases agree with TRBD1. Germline trimming cut 3 bases from V and 11 bases from J; bases unmatched to any gene: 4. The CDR3 covers 12 residues. Germline loops: CDR1 SGHVS, CDR2 FNYEAQ.

The rearrangement uses TRBV2 and TRBJ2-1; 8 nucleotides agree with TRBD1. There are 16 residues in the CDR3. V dropped 4 bases and J dropped 7; count of bases not matched to a gene: 12. Germline V gene sequence: CDR1 SNHLY, CDR2 FYNNEI. CDR3 loop: CASSGFGQGPLNEQFF. In nucleotides, the CDR3 is TGTGCCAGCAGTGGATTTGGACAGGGACCTTTGAATGAGCAGTTCTTC. The whole variable domain, filled in from reference TRBV2 and TRBJ2-1, reads EPEVTQTPSHQVTQMGQEVILRCVPISNHLYFYWYRQILGQKVEFLVSFYNNEISEKSEIFDDQFSVERPDGSNFTLKIRSTKLEDSAMYFCASSGFGQGPLNEQFFGPGTRLTVL.

This chain links TRBV27 with TRBJ2-2; 11 bases line up with TRBD2. Germline V gene data show CDR1 as MNHEY and CDR2 as SMNVEV (reference sequence). The CDR3 loop spans 15 amino acids. V shed 9 bases and J 2 bases; nucleotides not matched to a gene: 5. The CDR3 DNA reads TGTGCCAGTAAGACTAGCGGGATTAACACCGGGGAGCTGTTTTTT. It yields the protein CASKTSGINTGELFF.

V usage is TRBV7-8 and J usage is TRBJ2-1; 10 positions agree with TRBD2. Germline CDR1 SGHVS, CDR2 FQNEAQ. The J segment lost 0 bases and the V segment lost 3 bases, leaving 14 bases of the junction unmatched. The CDR3 runs to 20 residues. The CDR3 spells CASSFPSGLAMKSSYNEQFF. CDR3 bases: TGTGCCAGCAGCTTCCCTTCGGGACTAGCGATGAAAAGCTCCTACAATGAGCAGTTCTTC.

This chain connects TRBV10-3 to TRBJ1-4; TRBD1 might be the D (5 bases). V was pared by 0 bases and J by 4 bases, with 9 bases between. CDR3 size: 15 residues. Germline V gene data show CDR1 as ENHRY and CDR2 as SYGVKD. The CDR3 sequence: CAISESTGVNEKLFF. CDR3 DNA sequence: TGTGCCATCAGTGAGTCGACGGGGGTTAATGAAAAACTGTTTTTT.

The chain combines TRBV7-9 with TRBJ1-2; TRBD1 is a possible D gene (5 bases). The CDR3 extends over 14 amino acids. The V gene lost 3 bases and the J gene lost 4 bases, with 12 bases spanning the gap. Looked up from germline, CDR1 is SEHNR and CDR2 is FQNEAQ (reference sequence). CDR3 sequence (DNA): TGTGCCAGCAGCTTTATGGGGGGAGGCTATGGCTACACCTTC. Its protein is CASSFMGGGYGYTF. Complete variable domain (other parts from reference TRBV7-9 and TRBJ1-2): DTGVSQNPRHKITKRGQNVTFRCDPISEHNRLYWYRQTLGQGPEFLTYFQNEAQLEKSRLLSDRFSAERPKGSFSTLEIQRTEQGDSAMYLCASSFMGGGYGYTFGSGTRLTVV.

The genes are TRBV5-5 and TRBJ2-3; 14 nucleotides align to TRBD2. V was clipped by 3 bases and J by 4 bases; unmatched bases: 4. Germline CDR1 and CDR2: SGHKS and YYEKEE (reference sequence). The CDR3 is made up of 16 amino acids. In DNA, the CDR3 is TGTGCCAGCAGCTCGGGACTAGCGGGAGTGTCAGATACGCAGTATTTT. It specifies CASSSGLAGVSDTQYF.

The V and J genes are TRBV28 and TRBJ1-2; D not resolved. With 8 bases removed from V and 1 base from J, the gap between germline ends came to 11 bases. The V gene's germline CDR1 is MDHEN and CDR2 SYDVKM. This CDR3 contains 13 residues. The CDR3 protein is CASYDTVNYGYTF. CDR3 nucleotides: TGTGCCAGCTACGACACAGTTAACTATGGCTACACCTTC.

The rearrangement uses TRBV19 and TRBJ1-1; possibly TRBD1 for D (6 bases). Germline V CDR1 and CDR2: LNHDA, SQIVND (reference sequence). Trimming removed 6 bases from V and 3 bases from J, with 20 bases in between. The CDR3 spans 16 residues. The CDR3 nucleotides are TGTGCCAGTAGGACAATGAGGGGGAAAGGGGACACTGAAGCTTTCTTT. Its protein product is CASRTMRGKGDTEAFF. Variable domain in full (rest from reference TRBV19 and TRBJ1-1): DGGITQSPKYLFRKEGQNVTLSCEQNLNHDAMYWYRQDPGQGLRLIYYSQIVNDFQKGDIAEGYSVSREKKESFPLTVTSAQKNPTAFYLCASRTMRGKGDTEAFFGQGTRLTVV.

The chain joins TRBV7-6 to TRBJ2-5, with D possibly matching TRBD2 (6 bases). Germline V gene data show CDR1 as SGHVS and CDR2 as FNYEAQ. Deletions cut 1 base from V and 1 base from J, with 22 bases between. This CDR3 contains 19 residues. CDR3 loop: CASSLGVRPGGTAQETQYF. CDR3 coding DNA: TGTGCCAGCAGCTTAGGGGTTAGGCCCGGTGGGACTGCCCAAGAGACCCAGTACTTC.

The chain combines TRBV15 with TRBJ1-2; TRBD1 agrees at 9 bases. With V trimmed by 1 base and J by 4 bases, 7 bases remained unmatched. In germline, CDR1 is LNHNV, CDR2 YYDKDF (reference sequence). This CDR3 has 16 residues. For the CDR3, the DNA is TGTGCCACCAGCAGAGCTCCGGGACAGGGATTCTATGGCTACACCTTC. Encoded protein: CATSRAPGQGFYGYTF. Looking up the rest from reference TRBV15 and TRBJ1-2 gives the full variable domain: DAMVIQNPRYQVTQFGKPVTLSCSQTLNHNVMYWYQQKSSQAPKLLFHYYDKDFNNEADTPDNFQSRRPNTSFCFLDIRSPGLGDTAMYLCATSRAPGQGFYGYTFGSGTRLTVV.

This clone has just a few counts. The chain employs TRBV4-3 and TRBJ2-1; D call uncertain. Germline CDR1 is LGHNA and CDR2 is YSLEER. CDR3 length: 14 amino acids. With 0 bases removed from V and 4 bases from J, the gap between germline ends came to 7 bases. The CDR3 protein is CASSQDLSYNEQFF. CDR3 bases: TGCGCCAGCAGCCAAGATTTGAGTTACAATGAGCAGTTCTTC.

The chain recombines TRBV30 with TRBJ2-2; 16 nucleotides match TRBD2. V lost 2 bases and J lost 9; bases outside the gene matches: 9. The CDR3 is made up of 17 amino acids. The V gene's germline CDR1 is GTSNPN and CDR2 SVGIG (reference sequence). CDR3: CAWSLVGTSGRARELFF. The CDR3 nucleotides are TGTGCCTGGAGTCTTGTTGGGACTAGCGGGAGGGCCCGGGAGCTGTTTTTT.

The chain uses TRBV27 and TRBJ2-4, with TRBD2 matching over 7 bases. J lost 3 bases, V lost 5 bases, and 1 base had no gene match. The germline gives CDR1 MNHEY, CDR2 SMNVEV (reference sequence). CDR3 length equals 13 residues. The CDR3 region is CASSRDYKNIQYF. The CDR3 DNA sequence: TGTGCCAGCAGTCGGGACTACAAAAACATTCAGTACTTC.

In this sample, this clone turned up once. CDR3 amino acids: CASSTASTSGRSSYNEQFF. The CDR3 nucleotides are TGTGCCAGCTCAACAGCCTCGACTAGCGGGAGGAGCTCCTACAATGAGCAGTTCTTC. The chain uses TRBV18 and TRBJ2-1; 13 bases are shared with TRBD2. The trim removed 5 bases at V and 0 bases at J, leaving 10 bases unmatched. The length of the CDR3 is 19 residues. The germline CDR1 and CDR2 sequences are KGHSH and LQKENI.

V is TRBV7-6 and J is TRBJ2-2; a possible D gene is TRBD1 (6 bases). V dropped 7 bases and J dropped 4 bases, with 16 bases sitting between them. Germline V gene sequence: CDR1 SGHVS, CDR2 FNYEAQ. The CDR3 is 15 residues long. CDR3 sequence (DNA): TGTGCCAGCAATGATTGGCAGGGGTTCACCGGGGAGCTGTTTTTT. Translated: CASNDWQGFTGELFF.

In its sample, this clone was seen a few times. This rearrangement joins TRBV6-2 or TRBV6-3 to TRBJ1-1, with 7 bases matching TRBD1. The CDR3 is 15 residues long. Trimming took 2 bases from V and 10 from J; bases not matched to a gene: 13. Looked up from germline, CDR1 is MNHEY and CDR2 is SVGEGT. The CDR3 DNA follows: TGTGCCAGCAGTTACCTAACGGACAGGACGGACGTAGCTTTCTTT. Amino acid sequence: CASSYLTDRTDVAFF.

The table lists this clone with a count of one. This chain uses TRBV15 with TRBJ1-1; TRBD1 matches at 8 bases. Germline CDR1 and CDR2: LNHNV and YYDKDF (reference sequence). The V gene end was trimmed by 2 bases and the J gene end by 4 bases; junction bases not matched to a gene: 3. The CDR3 covers 14 residues. The CDR3 DNA is TGTGCCACCAGCAGACAGGGGGCAGGCACTGAAGCTTTCTTT. It codes for CATSRQGAGTEAFF.

The chain couples TRBV28 to TRBJ1-5; D may be TRBD1 (5 bases). There are 15 residues in the CDR3. Germline assignment: CDR1 MDHEN and CDR2 SYDVKM. The V and J ends lost 4 bases and 0 bases respectively, with 10 bases between them. CDR3 amino acids: CASSSGVYSNQPQHF. CDR3 bases: TGTGCCAGCAGTTCGGGGGTTTATAGCAATCAGCCCCAGCATTTT.

This clone was detected a few times. This same CDR3 is encoded by further DNA sequences in the sample. The J gene is TRBJ2-7, the V gene TRBV7-9; D ambiguous. Germline CDR1 and CDR2: SEHNR and FQNEAQ (reference sequence). The CDR3 is made up of 11 amino acids. With 5 bases removed from V and 4 bases from J, the gap between germline ends came to 6 bases. The chain's CDR3 is CASSPLYEQYF. CDR3 nucleotides: TGTGCCAGCAGCCCTCTGTACGAGCAGTACTTC.